Here is one T cell receptor (beta chain) with its context. There is no known antigen for this receptor. It has no much larger one-base neighbor in the sample; base qualities were not kept. This record comes from a study of PD-1 blockade in mismatch repair-deficient tumors (dated by TCRdb to 2016 to 2017). Regarding the complete study: Between September 2013 and 2016, the trial enrolled about 78 consecutive patients with 11 to 12 types of mismatch repair-deficient cancer, all of whom had received prior treatment and were progressing. Tumor-associated T cell clones in the peripheral blood of patients responding to PD-1 blockade were tracked using deep sequencing of TCR CDR3 regions.

Beyond this particular receptor, the publication reports: Clones residing in the tumor, which were often undetectable in blood before treatment, expanded quickly after pembrolizumab and then contracted, generally before radiologic responses.

Library preparation employed the immunoSEQ multiplex PCR assay. Not all clones reach the TCRdb copy of this immuneACCESS table, which keeps in-frame sequences only. Checked studies attribute under half of the gap to unresolved V genes and leave the rest unexplained. The sample table records around 38,000 clones; more than 75% of these occur just once. Under 25% of the sample is held by the ten biggest clonotypes. For each enrolled patient, mismatch repair deficiency was established using either polymerase chain reaction or immunohistochemistry. TCR sequencing was carried out for three patients who responded to pembrolizumab therapy. In the phase II trial, pembrolizumab PD-1 blockade was tested prospectively in advanced mismatch repair-deficient cancers, no matter which tissue of origin the cancers came from. Peripheral blood T cell samples were serially collected before and at multiple times after PD-1 blockade was started. Blood sampling time points were reported as weeks after the first dose of pembrolizumab.

The CDR3 runs 15 residues from the cysteine to the phenylalanine. Only the CDR3 part of the read is kept: 45 bases, read in frame from the first base. Taken from the germline V gene, the CDR1 and CDR2 loops are SGDLS and YYNGEE. V lost 0 bases and J lost 2 bases; the stretch between them is 10 bases long. In this chain, TRBV9 is recombined with TRBJ2-3, with TRBD2 tentatively as D gene (6 bases match). The specimen comprised peripheral blood, sampled 4 weeks after starting pembrolizumab. The sequence was obtained from an adult with mismatch repair-deficient cancer. The DNA is TGTGCCAGCAGCGTAGATCTAGCGCCCACAGATACGCAGTATTTT. It specifies CASSVDLAPTDTQYF.